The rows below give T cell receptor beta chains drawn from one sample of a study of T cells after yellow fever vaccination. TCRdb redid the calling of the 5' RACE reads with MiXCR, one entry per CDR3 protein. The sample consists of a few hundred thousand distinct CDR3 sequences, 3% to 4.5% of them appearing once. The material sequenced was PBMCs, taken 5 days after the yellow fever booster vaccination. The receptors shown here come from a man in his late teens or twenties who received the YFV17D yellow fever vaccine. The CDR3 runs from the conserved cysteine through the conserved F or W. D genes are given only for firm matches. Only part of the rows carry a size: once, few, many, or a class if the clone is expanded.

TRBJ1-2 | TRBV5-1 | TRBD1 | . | CASSFTGGDGYTF | TGCGCCAGCAGCTTCACAGGGGGCGACGGCTACACCTTC
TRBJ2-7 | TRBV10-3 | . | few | CAISPDLVYEQYF | TGTGCCATCAGTCCTGACTTGGTTTACGAGCAGTACTTC
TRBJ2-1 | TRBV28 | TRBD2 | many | CASSFLAGGSYNEQFF | TGTGCCAGCAGTTTCTTAGCGGGGGGTTCCTACAATGAGCAGTTCTTC
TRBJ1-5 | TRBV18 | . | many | CASSPEEANQPQHF | TGTGCCAGCTCACCAGAGGAAGCCAATCAGCCCCAGCATTTT
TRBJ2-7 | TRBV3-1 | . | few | CASSHPSGASYEQYF | TGTGCCAGCAGCCACCCTTCAGGGGCCTCCTACGAGCAGTACTTC
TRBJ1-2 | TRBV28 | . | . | CASSSGGTGNYGYTF | TGTGCCAGCAGTTCCGGTGGTACAGGGAACTATGGCTACACCTTC
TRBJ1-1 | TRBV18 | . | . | CASSPRSGPAEAFF | TGTGCCAGCTCACCACGGTCAGGCCCTGCTGAAGCTTTCTTT
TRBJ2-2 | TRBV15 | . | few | CATSGTRDWGRRGTGELFF | TGTGCCACCAGCGGGACCCGGGACTGGGGTAGAAGGGGCACCGGGGAGCTGTTTTTT
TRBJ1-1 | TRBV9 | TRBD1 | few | CASSVGGTGVGNTEAFF | TGTGCCAGCAGCGTAGGTGGGACAGGGGTTGGGAACACTGAAGCTTTCTTT
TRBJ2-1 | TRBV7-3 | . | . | CASSHERVPYNEQFF | TGTGCCAGCAGCCACGAGCGGGTTCCCTACAATGAGCAGTTCTTC
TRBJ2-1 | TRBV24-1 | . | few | CATSDAVGNEQFF | TGTGCCACCAGTGATGCAGTGGGCAATGAGCAGTTCTTC
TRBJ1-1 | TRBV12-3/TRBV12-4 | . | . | CASSSFQGKFGGNRAFF | TGTGCCAGCAGTTCTTTCCAGGGAAAATTTGGAGGGAATAGAGCTTTCTTT
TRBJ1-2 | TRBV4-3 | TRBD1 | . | CASSQEIGGRGLQSYTF | TGCGCCAGCAGCCAAGAGATTGGCGGGAGGGGGCTCCAGAGCTACACCTTC
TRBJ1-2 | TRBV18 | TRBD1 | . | CASSPTGGPPHDGYTF | TGTGCCAGCTCCCCGACAGGGGGCCCCCCCCATGATGGCTACACCTTC
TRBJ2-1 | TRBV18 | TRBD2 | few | CASSPLTGGFDEQFF | TGTGCCAGCTCACCACTCACGGGGGGGTTCGATGAGCAGTTCTTC
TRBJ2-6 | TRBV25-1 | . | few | CASMSVSSGANVLTF | TGTGCCAGCATGTCTGTGAGCTCTGGGGCCAACGTCCTGACTTTC
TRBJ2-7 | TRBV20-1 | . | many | CSARDTRDNEQYF | TGCAGTGCTAGAGATACCAGGGATAACGAGCAGTACTTC
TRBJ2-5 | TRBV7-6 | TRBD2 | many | CASSLSEGGETQYF | TGTGCCAGCAGCTTATCTGAGGGAGGGGAGACCCAGTACTTC
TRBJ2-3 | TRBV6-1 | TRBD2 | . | CASSLSSGGGSDTQYF | TGTGCCAGCTCCCTGTCTAGCGGGGGAGGTTCGGATACGCAGTATTTT
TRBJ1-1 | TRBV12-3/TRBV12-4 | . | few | CASSGQPEAFF | TGTGCCAGCAGTGGACAGCCCGAAGCTTTCTTT
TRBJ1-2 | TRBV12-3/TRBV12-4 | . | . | CASRSPNDRPYGYTF | TGTGCCAGCAGATCCCCCAACGACAGACCGTATGGCTACACCTTC
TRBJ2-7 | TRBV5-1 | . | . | CASSLAGSEQYF | TGCGCCAGCAGCTTAGCCGGGAGCGAGCAGTACTTC
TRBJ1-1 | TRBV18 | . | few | CASSGGLPVTEAFF | TGTGCCAGCTCAGGCGGACTCCCGGTCACTGAAGCTTTCTTT
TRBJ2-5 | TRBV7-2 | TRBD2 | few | CASSLGQWGGETQYF | TGTGCCAGCAGCTTAGGACAGTGGGGGGGAGAGACCCAGTACTTC
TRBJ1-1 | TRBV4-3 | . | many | CASSQDRVGGSAEAFF | TGCGCCAGCAGCCAAGATCGAGTCGGTGGTAGCGCTGAAGCTTTCTTT
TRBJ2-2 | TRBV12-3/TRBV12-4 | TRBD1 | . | CASWNGTGRGELFF | TGTGCCAGCTGGAACGGGACAGGCCGCGGGGAGCTGTTTTTT
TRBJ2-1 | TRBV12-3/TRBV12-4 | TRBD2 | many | CASSSRRRGLAGGNNEQFF | TGTGCCAGCAGTTCCCGACGAAGGGGCCTAGCGGGGGGGAACAATGAGCAGTTCTTC
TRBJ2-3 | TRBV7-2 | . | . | CASSLGSTGVLRRLTDTQYF | TGTGCCAGCAGCTTAGGATCCACTGGCGTCCTTCGGAGATTAACAGATACGCAGTATTTT
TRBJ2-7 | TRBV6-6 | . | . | CASSYSIARREQYF | TGTGCCAGCAGTTACTCGATCGCCCGGCGGGAGCAGTACTTC
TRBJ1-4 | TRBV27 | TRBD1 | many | CASSRGQGAQLTNEKLFF | TGTGCCAGCAGTCGAGGACAGGGGGCTCAGTTAACTAATGAAAAACTGTTTTTT
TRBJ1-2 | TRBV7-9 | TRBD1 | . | CASSLEGADGYTF | TGTGCCAGCAGCTTAGAGGGGGCTGATGGCTACACCTTC
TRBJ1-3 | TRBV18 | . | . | CASSPYRTSGNTIYF | TGTGCCAGCTCACCATATAGGACTTCTGGAAACACCATATATTTT
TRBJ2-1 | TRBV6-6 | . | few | CASSYSQRLQSSYNEQFF | TGTGCCAGCAGTTACTCTCAGCGACTGCAGAGCTCCTACAATGAGCAGTTCTTC
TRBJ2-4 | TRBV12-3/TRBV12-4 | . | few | CASSLIGAKNIQYF | TGTGCCAGCAGCTTAATCGGAGCCAAAAACATTCAGTACTTC
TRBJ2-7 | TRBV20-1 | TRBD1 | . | CSARWADRDTYEQYF | TGCAGTGCTAGGTGGGCGGACAGGGACACCTACGAGCAGTACTTC
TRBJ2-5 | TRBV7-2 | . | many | CASSLDPSETQYF | TGTGCCAGCAGCTTAGACCCCTCGGAGACCCAGTACTTC
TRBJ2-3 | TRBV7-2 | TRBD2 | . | CASRLGTGLAGIQPQSTDTQYF | TGTGCCAGCAGATTGGGAACGGGACTAGCGGGGATACAGCCTCAGAGCACAGATACGCAGTATTTT
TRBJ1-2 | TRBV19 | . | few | CATNPQGSYGYTF | TGTGCCACCAACCCCCAGGGTAGCTATGGCTACACCTTC
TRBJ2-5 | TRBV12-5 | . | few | CASGTASGVGLKTQYF | TGTGCTAGTGGTACCGCGTCCGGCGTGGGCTTAAAGACCCAGTACTTC
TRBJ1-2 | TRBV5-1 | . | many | CASSLGGTLYGYTF | TGCGCCAGCAGCTTGGGAGGGACCCTCTATGGCTACACCTTC
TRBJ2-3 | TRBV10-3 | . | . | CAITGAPSTDTQYF | TGTGCCATCACAGGTGCCCCTAGCACAGATACGCAGTATTTT
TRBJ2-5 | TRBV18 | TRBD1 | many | CASSPRLGQKQETQYF | TGTGCCAGCTCACCACGGTTGGGACAGAAACAAGAGACCCAGTACTTC
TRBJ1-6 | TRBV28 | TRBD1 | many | CASSLSTGQGVNSPLHF | TGTGCCAGCAGTTTAAGTACCGGACAGGGGGTAAATTCACCCCTCCACTTT
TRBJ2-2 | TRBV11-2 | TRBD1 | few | CAPEGTGGTGELFF | TGTGCCCCAGAGGGGACAGGGGGGACCGGGGAGCTGTTTTTT